The T cell receptor beta chain under discussion was sequenced for a study of blood T cell repertoires in COVID-19. At the level of the study: Acute and convalescent COVID-19 samples came from the United States, Italy and Spain. PBMCs, B-cell-depleted T cells, or T cells provided the cDNA or gDNA that made up the material.

CDR3 length: 15 amino acids. V was clipped by 3 bases and J by 5 bases, with 16 bases between them. Germline values: CDR1 MDHEN, CDR2 SYDVKM. Original data processing: Reference gene primer amplification yielded estimated nucleated cell counts. The table came from immunoSEQ multiplex PCR; TCRdb's copy has only in-frame clones and leaves some out. The DNA was the basis for D and trimming; V, J and clone size are from that table. Of 150,000 to 200,000 clones listed, roughly nine tenths are singletons. This clone has a single count. This rearrangement joins TRBV28 to TRBJ1-2, with D uncertain. The origin of this receptor is a man between 65 and 85 years old with active or convalescent COVID-19. The material sequenced was peripheral blood. CDR3 in amino acids: CASSLPPAGRYGYTF. CDR3 nucleotide sequence: TGTGCCAGCAGTTTGCCCCCCGCGGGTAGGTATGGCTACACCTTC.